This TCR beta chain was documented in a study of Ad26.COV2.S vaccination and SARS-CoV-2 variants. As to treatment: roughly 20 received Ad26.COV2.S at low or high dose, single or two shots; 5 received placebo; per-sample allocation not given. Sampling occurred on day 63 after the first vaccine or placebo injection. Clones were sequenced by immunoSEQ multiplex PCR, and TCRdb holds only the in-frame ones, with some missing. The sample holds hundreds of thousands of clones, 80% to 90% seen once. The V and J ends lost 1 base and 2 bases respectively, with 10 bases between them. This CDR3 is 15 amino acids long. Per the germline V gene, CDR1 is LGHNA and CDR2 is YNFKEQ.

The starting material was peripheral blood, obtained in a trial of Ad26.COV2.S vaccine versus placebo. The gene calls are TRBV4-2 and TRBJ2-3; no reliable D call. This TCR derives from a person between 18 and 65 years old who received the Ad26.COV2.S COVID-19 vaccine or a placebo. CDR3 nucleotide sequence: TGTGCCAGCAGCCAAGTTGGAGTAGTCACAGATACGCAGTATTTT. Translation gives CASSQVGVVTDTQYF.